Listed below are T cell receptor beta chains from one sample, sequenced in a study of blood T cell repertoires in COVID-19. The table came from immunoSEQ multiplex PCR; TCRdb's copy has only in-frame clones and leaves some out. In the table there are tens of thousands of clones, approximately 88% of which are singletons. The sample comprised peripheral blood. The receptors derive from a woman at least 80 years old with active or convalescent COVID-19. Both conserved end residues are part of each CDR3. D genes are given only for firm matches. For some rows the clone size is stated as once, few or many, or as a class when expanded; others skip it.

v_call	clone_size	cdr3_length	d_call	j_call	cdr3_aa	cdr3_nt
TRBV5-1	.	15	.	TRBJ2-3	CASSLVTSSTDTQYF	TGCGCCAGCAGCTTGGTTACCAGTAGCACAGATACGCAGTATTTT
TRBV6-4	.	14	.	TRBJ1-2	CASSARAAGIGYTF	TGTGCCAGCAGTGCCAGAGCTGCGGGGATCGGCTACACCTTC
TRBV7-3	.	15	.	TRBJ2-3	CASSQWGTSTDTQYF	TGTGCCAGCAGCCAATGGGGGACTAGCACAGATACGCAGTATTTT
TRBV30	.	15	.	TRBJ1-3	CALKQGILSGNTIYF	TGTGCCTTAAAACAGGGCATCCTCTCTGGAAACACCATATATTTT
TRBV5-1	.	13	.	TRBJ2-7	CASSPRVGHEQYF	TGCGCCAGCAGCCCCAGGGTTGGCCACGAGCAGTACTTC
TRBV4-3	.	14	TRBD2	TRBJ2-5	CASSPGLAEETQYF	TGCGCCAGCAGCCCAGGACTAGCGGAAGAGACCCAGTACTTC
TRBV27	once	15	TRBD2	TRBJ2-1	CASSSLAGYWNEQFF	TGTGCCAGCAGTTCCCTAGCGGGGTATTGGAATGAGCAGTTCTTC
TRBV6-1	.	19	TRBD1	TRBJ1-6	CASSDFPGDRSFFSSPLHF	TGTGCCAGCAGTGACTTTCCCGGGGACAGGAGTTTTTTCAGCTCACCCCTCCACTTT
TRBV7-2	.	12	.	TRBJ2-1	CASSLVSNEQFF	TGTGCCAGCAGCTTAGTCAGTAATGAGCAGTTCTTC
TRBV2	few	13	.	TRBJ1-2	CASRIQARYGYTF	TGTGCCAGCAGGATACAGGCCCGCTATGGCTACACCTTC
TRBV7-3	.	13	.	TRBJ2-3	CASSLGRTDTQYF	TGTGCCAGCAGCTTGGGCAGGACAGATACGCAGTATTTT
TRBV7-9	.	14	.	TRBJ2-7	CASSLGQVNDEQYF	TGTGCCAGCAGCTTAGGACAGGTTAACGACGAGCAGTACTTC
TRBV19	.	15	TRBD2	TRBJ2-7	CASTLSGGGRDEQYF	TGTGCCAGTACCTTATCGGGGGGAGGGAGAGACGAGCAGTACTTC
TRBV18	.	15	.	TRBJ1-2	CASSPQDGSGRGYTF	TGTGCCAGCTCACCACAAGACGGATCCGGGAGAGGCTACACCTTC
TRBV27	.	13	TRBD2	TRBJ2-7	CASSPGGGYEQYF	TGTGCCAGCAGTCCGGGGGGGGGCTACGAGCAGTACTTC
TRBV9	.	13	.	TRBJ1-1	CASSVQEHTEAFF	TGTGCCAGCAGCGTACAAGAGCACACTGAAGCTTTCTTT
TRBV4-2	few	16	TRBD2	TRBJ2-7	CASSQEVLAGAYEQYF	TGTGCCAGCAGCCAAGAGGTGCTAGCGGGAGCCTACGAGCAGTACTTC
TRBV6-5	once	13	.	TRBJ2-7	CASGLPTSYEQYF	TGTGCCAGTGGGCTCCCAACTTCCTACGAGCAGTACTTC
TRBV7-9	.	14	TRBD2	TRBJ2-7	CATHSGGPPHEQYF	TGTGCCACTCATAGCGGGGGGCCCCCCCACGAGCAGTACTTC
TRBV6-1	.	17	TRBD2	TRBJ2-3	CASSERTSGGPRDTQYF	TGTGCCAGCAGTGAAAGGACTAGCGGGGGCCCGAGGGATACGCAGTATTTT
TRBV3-1/TRBV3-2	.	14	TRBD2	TRBJ2-5	CASSQRTRTGTQYF	TGTGCCAGCAGCCAGAGGACTAGAACGGGGACCCAGTACTTC
TRBV6-5	.	14	.	TRBJ2-6	CASSSRGGANVLTF	TGTGCCAGCTCTAGCCGGGGTGGGGCCAACGTCCTGACTTTC
TRBV7-2	.	15	.	TRBJ2-2	CASIVSPPNTGELFF	TGTGCCAGCATCGTCAGTCCTCCGAACACCGGGGAGCTGTTTTTT
TRBV9	.	16	.	TRBJ1-3	CASSPRSGRMSNTIYF	TGTGCCAGCAGCCCCCGAAGCGGGCGGATGTCAAACACCATATATTTT
TRBV10-3	.	15	.	TRBJ2-5	CAISEGGDRGETQYF	TGTGCCATCAGTGAGGGAGGGGATCGGGGAGAGACCCAGTACTTC
TRBV27	.	13	.	TRBJ2-5	CASSLLAFGAQYF	TGTGCCAGCAGTTTACTAGCCTTCGGGGCCCAGTACTTC
TRBV9	few	15	.	TRBJ2-5	CASSVFGGPGETQYF	TGTGCCAGCAGCGTTTTCGGGGGGCCTGGGGAGACCCAGTACTTC
TRBV9	.	16	.	TRBJ2-2	CASSPEGGRRPGELFF	TGTGCCAGCAGCCCCGAGGGTGGGAGGCGTCCCGGGGAGCTGTTTTTT
TRBV6-5	.	14	TRBD1	TRBJ2-1	CASDPGQRVNEQFF	TGTGCCAGTGACCCGGGACAGAGGGTCAATGAGCAGTTCTTC
TRBV7-2	.	14	.	TRBJ1-1	CASSLGTENTEAFF	TGTGCCAGCAGCTTAGGGACAGAGAACACTGAAGCTTTCTTT
TRBV2	.	14	.	TRBJ2-5	CASSDFGVRETQYF	TGTGCCAGCAGTGATTTCGGGGTGCGGGAGACCCAGTACTTC
TRBV7-6	few	16	.	TRBJ2-1	CASSQSTASSYNEQFF	TGTGCCAGCAGCCAATCGACCGCTAGCTCCTACAATGAGCAGTTCTTC
TRBV5-4	.	15	TRBD1	TRBJ1-5	CASSPGQGYNQPQHF	TGTGCCAGCAGCCCGGGACAGGGGTACAATCAGCCCCAGCATTTT
TRBV10-3	.	12	.	TRBJ1-2	CAISEQNYGYTF	TGTGCCATCAGTGAACAGAACTATGGCTACACCTTC
TRBV5-8	.	15	.	TRBJ1-1	CASSFALGRITEAFF	TGTGCCAGCAGCTTTGCGCTTGGGAGGATCACTGAAGCTTTCTTT
TRBV11-2	.	12	.	TRBJ2-1	CASSRTWNEQFF	TGTGCCAGCAGCCGGACTTGGAATGAGCAGTTCTTC
TRBV18	.	14	.	TRBJ1-1	CASSPPRGRTEAFF	TGTGCCAGCTCACCACCCCGCGGTCGGACTGAAGCTTTCTTT
TRBV5-5	.	16	.	TRBJ2-2	CANSRNEGGNTGELFF	TGTGCCAACAGCAGGAATGAGGGAGGGAACACCGGGGAGCTGTTTTTT
TRBV9	.	14	TRBD2	TRBJ2-3	CASSVEAGADTQYF	TGTGCCAGCAGCGTAGAAGCGGGGGCAGATACGCAGTATTTT
TRBV28	.	17	TRBD2	TRBJ2-3	CASSFALGSGRGDTQYF	TGTGCCAGCAGTTTCGCACTGGGGAGCGGGAGGGGGGATACGCAGTATTTT
TRBV4-1	.	16	TRBD2	TRBJ2-1	CASSQGLGEGGYEQFF	TGCGCCAGCAGCCAAGGATTGGGGGAGGGCGGGTATGAGCAGTTCTTC
TRBV6-5	.	15	.	TRBJ1-5	CASRQQGPSNQPQHF	TGTGCCAGCAGGCAACAGGGTCCTAGCAATCAGCCCCAGCATTTT
TRBV7-9	many	14	TRBD1	TRBJ1-1	CASSLADRGAEAFF	TGTGCCAGCAGCTTAGCCGACAGGGGCGCTGAAGCTTTCTTT
TRBV11-1	.	15	TRBD2	TRBJ2-3	CASSLLRGGTDTQYF	TGTGCCAGCAGCTTGCTGCGGGGGGGCACAGATACGCAGTATTTT
TRBV5-4	once	13	TRBD1	TRBJ1-1	CASSLDRGSEAFF	TGTGCCAGCAGCTTGGACAGGGGATCTGAAGCTTTCTTT
TRBV11-2	.	15	.	TRBJ1-6	CASSLGLWFDSPLHF	TGTGCCAGCAGCTTAGGACTTTGGTTTGATTCACCCCTCCACTTT
TRBV18	.	13	TRBD1	TRBJ2-7	CASAPGQNYEQYF	TGTGCCAGCGCCCCGGGACAGAACTACGAGCAGTACTTC
TRBV7-7	.	15	TRBD1	TRBJ2-1	CASSLDRGNYNEQFF	TGTGCCAGCAGTCTCGACAGGGGGAACTACAATGAGCAGTTCTTC
TRBV5-5	.	14	.	TRBJ2-1	CASSLDGRGNEQFF	TGTGCCAGCAGCTTGGATGGGCGGGGTAATGAGCAGTTCTTC